This T cell receptor (beta chain) was documented in a study of immune evolution from preneoplasia to lung adenocarcinoma. Worth noting for this clone: Its antigen is as yet unknown.

Patient tissue came from resections in Japan or China, 2014–2017. Sequenced by immunoSEQ multiplex PCR; TCRdb stores in-frame clones only, minus some. The sample yields 4,000 to 5,000 clones, 80% to 90% seen once. The CDR3 is 14 residues long. Trimming cost V 4 bases and J 1 base; bases outside gene matches: 2. From germline, CDR1 is PRHDT and CDR2 FYEKMQ (reference sequence). Notes on the study in general: Top clone frequencies peaked in normal lung, apparently declining through invasive adenocarcinoma. Later-stage lesions seemingly showed higher T cell density and diversity than normal lung.

The chain recombines TRBV13 with TRBJ2-5, with 8 nucleotides matching TRBD2. The source material was FFPE adjacent normal lung tissue. The sequence came from a donor at least 70 years old with lung adenocarcinoma. CDR3 residues: CASSSTSGQETQYF. CDR3 sequence (DNA): TGTGCCAGCAGCTCCACTAGCGGCCAAGAGACCCAGTACTTC.